This T cell receptor (beta chain) was identified in a study of blood T cell repertoires in COVID-19. Study context: There were acute and convalescent COVID-19 samples, and they came from the United States, Italy and Spain. T cells, B-cell-depleted T cells, or PBMCs supplied cDNA or gDNA.

Original data processing: Reference gene primers were amplified, and this amplification served to estimate nucleated cell counts. Sequenced by immunoSEQ multiplex PCR; TCRdb stores in-frame clones only, minus some. V and J calls and clone size come straight from that table; D and trimming were deduced from the DNA. The sample records a few hundred thousand clones, 86% being singletons. Trimming stripped 1 base from V and 8 bases from J, with 14 bases between. The CDR3 extends over 14 amino acids. CDR1 and CDR2 (germline): SGHAT, FQNNGV. This TCR derives from a woman in her 70s with COVID-19, enrolled during active disease. What was sequenced was peripheral blood. The chain carries TRBV11-2 and TRBJ1-2; perhaps TRBD1 as D (6 bases). The CDR3 loop reads CASSLVHGQTGYTF. CDR3 coding DNA: TGTGCCAGCAGCTTAGTGCACGGACAGACCGGCTACACCTTC.